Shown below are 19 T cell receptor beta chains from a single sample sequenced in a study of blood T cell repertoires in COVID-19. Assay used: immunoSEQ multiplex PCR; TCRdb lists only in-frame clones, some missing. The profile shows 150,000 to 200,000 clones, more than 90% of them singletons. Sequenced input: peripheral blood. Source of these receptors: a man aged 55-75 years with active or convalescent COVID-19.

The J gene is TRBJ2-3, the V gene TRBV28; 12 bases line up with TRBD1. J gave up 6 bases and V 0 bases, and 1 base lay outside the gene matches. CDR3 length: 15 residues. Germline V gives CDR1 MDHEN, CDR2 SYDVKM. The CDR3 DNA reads TGTGCCAGCAGTTTATGGGGACAGGGGGCCGATACGCAGTATTTT. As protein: CASSLWGQGADTQYF.

CDR3 sequence (DNA): TGTGCCAGCAGCCCCCGGACAGGATACCGCACAGATACGCAGTATTTT. Translating it yields CASSPRTGYRTDTQYF. The chain combines TRBV7-2 with TRBJ2-3; 7 bases fit TRBD1. V shed 5 bases and J 1 base; nucleotides not matched to a gene: 9. Germline CDR1 and CDR2: SGHTA and FQGNSA. The CDR3 is made up of 16 amino acids.

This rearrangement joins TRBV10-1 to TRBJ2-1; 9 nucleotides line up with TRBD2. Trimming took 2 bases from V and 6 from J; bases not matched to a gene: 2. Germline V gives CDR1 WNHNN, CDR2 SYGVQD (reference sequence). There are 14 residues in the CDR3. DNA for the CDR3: TGCGCCAGCAGTGAGGTAGCGGGGGCCAATGAGCAGTTCTTC. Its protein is CASSEVAGANEQFF.

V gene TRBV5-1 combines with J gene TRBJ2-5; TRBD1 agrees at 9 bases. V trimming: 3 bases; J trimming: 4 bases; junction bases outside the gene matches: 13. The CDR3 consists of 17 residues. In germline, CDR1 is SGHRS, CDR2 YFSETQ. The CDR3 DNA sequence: TGCGCCAGCAGCTACTCCGGGACAGGGACGGGCGGAGAGACCCAGTACTTC. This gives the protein CASSYSGTGTGGETQYF.

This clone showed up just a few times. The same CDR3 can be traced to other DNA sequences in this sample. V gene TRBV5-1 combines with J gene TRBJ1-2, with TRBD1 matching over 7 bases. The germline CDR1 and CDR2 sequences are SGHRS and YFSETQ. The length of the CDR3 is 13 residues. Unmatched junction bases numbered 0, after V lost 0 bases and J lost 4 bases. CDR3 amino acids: CASSLGDSYGYTF. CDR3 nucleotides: TGCGCCAGCAGCTTGGGGGACAGCTATGGCTACACCTTC.

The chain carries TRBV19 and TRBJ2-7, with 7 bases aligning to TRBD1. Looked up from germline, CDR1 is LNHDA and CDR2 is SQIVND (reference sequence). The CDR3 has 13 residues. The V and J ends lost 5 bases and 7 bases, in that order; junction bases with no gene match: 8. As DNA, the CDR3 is TGTGCCAGTAGTGGACAGGCCCCAGGGGAGCAGTACTTC. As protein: CASSGQAPGEQYF.

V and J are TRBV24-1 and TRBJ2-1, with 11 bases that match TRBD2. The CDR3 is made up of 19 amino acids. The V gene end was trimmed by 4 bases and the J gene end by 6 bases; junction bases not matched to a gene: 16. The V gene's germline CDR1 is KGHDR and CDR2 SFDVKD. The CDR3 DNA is TGTGCCACCAGTGACAGCGCCGGGACTAGCGGCCATGGACCCAATGAGCAGTTCTTC. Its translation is CATSDSAGTSGHGPNEQFF.

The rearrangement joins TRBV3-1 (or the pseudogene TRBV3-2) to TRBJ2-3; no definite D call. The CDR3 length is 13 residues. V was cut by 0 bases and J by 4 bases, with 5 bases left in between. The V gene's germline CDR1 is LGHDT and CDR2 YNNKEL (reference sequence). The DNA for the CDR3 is TGTGCCAGCAGCCAAGACACACCAGATACGCAGTATTTT. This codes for CASSQDTPDTQYF.

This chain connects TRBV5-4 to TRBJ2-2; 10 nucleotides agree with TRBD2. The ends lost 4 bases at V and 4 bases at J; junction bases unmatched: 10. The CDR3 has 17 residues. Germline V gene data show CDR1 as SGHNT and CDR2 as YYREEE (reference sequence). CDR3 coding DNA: TGTGCCAGCAGCCTGGGGGCTAGCGGGAGTCCCACCGGGGAGCTGTTTTTT. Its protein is CASSLGASGSPTGELFF.

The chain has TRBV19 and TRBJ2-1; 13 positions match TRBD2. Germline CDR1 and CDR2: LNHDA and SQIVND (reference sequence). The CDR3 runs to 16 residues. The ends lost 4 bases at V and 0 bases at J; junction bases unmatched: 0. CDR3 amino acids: CASSRLAGGSYNEQFF. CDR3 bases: TGTGCCAGTAGTAGACTAGCGGGGGGCTCCTACAATGAGCAGTTCTTC.

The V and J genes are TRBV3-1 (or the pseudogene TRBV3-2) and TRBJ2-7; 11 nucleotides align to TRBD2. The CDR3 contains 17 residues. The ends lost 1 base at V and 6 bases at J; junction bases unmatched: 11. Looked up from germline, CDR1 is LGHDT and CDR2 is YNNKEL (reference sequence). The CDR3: CASSQAYERLAGFEQYF. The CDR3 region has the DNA TGTGCCAGCAGCCAAGCGTACGAACGACTAGCGGGATTCGAGCAGTACTTC.

CDR3 residues: CAWSVQGSYGYTF. The CDR3 DNA sequence: TGTGCCTGGAGTGTACAGGGGAGCTATGGCTACACCTTC. This chain links TRBV30 with TRBJ1-2; 7 nucleotides agree with TRBD1. The germline gives CDR1 GTSNPN, CDR2 SVGIG (reference sequence). The CDR3 length is 13 residues. J gave up 4 bases and V 0 bases, and 2 bases lay outside the gene matches.

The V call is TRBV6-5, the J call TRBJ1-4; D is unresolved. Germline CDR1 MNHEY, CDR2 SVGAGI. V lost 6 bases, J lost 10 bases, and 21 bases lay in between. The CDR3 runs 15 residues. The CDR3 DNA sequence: TGTGCCAGCAGCTCAAAGGACGGGCTGGCGGGAAAACTGTTTTTT. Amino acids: CASSSKDGLAGKLFF.

CDR3 sequence reads: CASSSRTGASEKLFF. CDR3 nucleotides: TGTGCCAGCAGCTCGAGGACAGGGGCGAGCGAAAAACTGTTTTTT. The chain carries TRBV7-9 and TRBJ1-4, with 9 bases lining up with TRBD1. Germline V CDR1 and CDR2: SEHNR, FQNEAQ (reference sequence). The V gene end was trimmed by 4 bases and the J gene end by 8 bases; junction bases not matched to a gene: 8. The CDR3 contains 15 residues. Variable domain in full (rest from reference TRBV7-9 and TRBJ1-4): DTGVSQNPRHKITKRGQNVTFRCDPISEHNRLYWYRQTLGQGPEFLTYFQNEAQLEKSRLLSDRFSAERPKGSFSTLEIQRTEQGDSAMYLCASSSRTGASEKLFFGSGTQLSVL.

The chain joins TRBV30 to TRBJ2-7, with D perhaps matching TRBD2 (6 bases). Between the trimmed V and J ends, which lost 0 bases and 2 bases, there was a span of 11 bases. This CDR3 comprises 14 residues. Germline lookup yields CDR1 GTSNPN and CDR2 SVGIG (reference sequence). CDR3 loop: CAWSVGGVTYEQYF. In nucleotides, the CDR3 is TGTGCCTGGAGTGTCGGGGGAGTCACCTACGAGCAGTACTTC.

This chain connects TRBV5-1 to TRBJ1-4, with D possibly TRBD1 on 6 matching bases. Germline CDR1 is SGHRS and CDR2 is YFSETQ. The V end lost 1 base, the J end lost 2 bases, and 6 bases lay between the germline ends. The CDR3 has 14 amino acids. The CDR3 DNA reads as TGCGCCAGCAGCTTGACAGGGACTAATGAAAAACTGTTTTTT. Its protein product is CASSLTGTNEKLFF.

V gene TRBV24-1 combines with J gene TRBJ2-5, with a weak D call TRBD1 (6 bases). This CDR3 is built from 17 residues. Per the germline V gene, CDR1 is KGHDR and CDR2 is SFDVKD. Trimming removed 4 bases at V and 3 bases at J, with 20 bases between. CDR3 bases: TGTGCCACCAGTGACCTGAAAGGGGGTGGGTCAGAAGAGACCCAGTACTTC. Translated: CATSDLKGGGSEETQYF.

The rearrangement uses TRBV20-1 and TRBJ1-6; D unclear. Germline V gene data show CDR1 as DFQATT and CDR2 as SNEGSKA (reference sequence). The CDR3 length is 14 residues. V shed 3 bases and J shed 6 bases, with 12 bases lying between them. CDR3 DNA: TGCAGTGCTAGTCGAACAAGAAGTAATTCACCCCTCCACTTT. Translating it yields CSASRTRSNSPLHF.

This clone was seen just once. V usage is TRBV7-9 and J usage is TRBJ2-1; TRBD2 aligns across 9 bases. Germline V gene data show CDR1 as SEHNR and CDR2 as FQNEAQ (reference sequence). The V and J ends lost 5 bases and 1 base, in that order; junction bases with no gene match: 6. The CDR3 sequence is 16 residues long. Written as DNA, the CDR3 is TGTGCCAGCAGCCCTAGGGCGGGAGGGTCCTACAATGAGCAGTTCTTC. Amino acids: CASSPRAGGSYNEQFF.